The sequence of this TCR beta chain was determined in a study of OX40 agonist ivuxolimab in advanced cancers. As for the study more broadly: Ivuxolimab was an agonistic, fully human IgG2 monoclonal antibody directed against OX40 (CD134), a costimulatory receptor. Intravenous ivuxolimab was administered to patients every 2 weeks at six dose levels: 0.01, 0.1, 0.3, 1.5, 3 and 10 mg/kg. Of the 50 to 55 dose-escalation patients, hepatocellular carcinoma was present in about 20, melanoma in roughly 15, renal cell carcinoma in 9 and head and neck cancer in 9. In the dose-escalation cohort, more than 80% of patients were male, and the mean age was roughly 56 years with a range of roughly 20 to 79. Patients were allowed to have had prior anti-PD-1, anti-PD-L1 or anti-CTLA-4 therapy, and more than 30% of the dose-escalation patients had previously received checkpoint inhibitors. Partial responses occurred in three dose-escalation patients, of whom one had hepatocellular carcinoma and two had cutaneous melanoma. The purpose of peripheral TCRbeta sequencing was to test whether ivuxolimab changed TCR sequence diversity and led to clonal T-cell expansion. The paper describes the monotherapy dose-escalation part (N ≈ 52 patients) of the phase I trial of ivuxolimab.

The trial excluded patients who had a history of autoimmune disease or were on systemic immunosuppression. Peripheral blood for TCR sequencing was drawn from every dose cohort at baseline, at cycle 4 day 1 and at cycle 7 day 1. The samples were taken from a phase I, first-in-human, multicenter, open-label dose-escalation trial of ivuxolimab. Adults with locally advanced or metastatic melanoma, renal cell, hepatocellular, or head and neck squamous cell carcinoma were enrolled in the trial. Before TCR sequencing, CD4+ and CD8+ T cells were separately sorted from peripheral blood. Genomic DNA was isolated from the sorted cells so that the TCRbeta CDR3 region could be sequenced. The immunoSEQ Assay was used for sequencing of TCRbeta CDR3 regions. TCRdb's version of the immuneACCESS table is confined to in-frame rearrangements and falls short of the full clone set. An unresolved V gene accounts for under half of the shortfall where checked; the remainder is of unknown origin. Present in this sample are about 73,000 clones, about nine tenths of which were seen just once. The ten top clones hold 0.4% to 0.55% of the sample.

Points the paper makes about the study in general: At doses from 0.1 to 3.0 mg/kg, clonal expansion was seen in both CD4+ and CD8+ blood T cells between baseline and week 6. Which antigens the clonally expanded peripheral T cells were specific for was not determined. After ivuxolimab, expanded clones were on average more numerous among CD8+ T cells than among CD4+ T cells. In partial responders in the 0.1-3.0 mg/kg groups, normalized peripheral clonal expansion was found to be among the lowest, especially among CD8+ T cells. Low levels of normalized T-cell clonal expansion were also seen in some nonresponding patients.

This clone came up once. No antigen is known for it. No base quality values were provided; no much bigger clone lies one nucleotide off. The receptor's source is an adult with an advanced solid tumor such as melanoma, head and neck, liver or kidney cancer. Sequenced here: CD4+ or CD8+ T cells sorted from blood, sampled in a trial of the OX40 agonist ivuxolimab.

The DNA sequence reads TGCGCCAGCAGCCTCGCCGGGGGCGACGTTTACGAGCAGTACTTC. This codes for CASSLAGGDVYEQYF. The sequence joins TRBV4-1 to TRBJ2-5, with a tentative D call of TRBD1 or TRBD2, each matching 6 bases. The better agreement between TRBJ2-7 and the DNA end casts doubt on the J call. From its cysteine to its phenylalanine, the CDR3 spans 15 amino acids. Just the 45-base CDR3 DNA is kept, in frame starting at base 1. Taken from the germline V gene, the CDR1 and CDR2 loops are MGHRA and YSYEKL.